A single count supports the clone carrying this T cell receptor (beta chain). Its antigen is not identified. Libraries were prepared by immunoSEQ multiplex PCR; TCRdb keeps only in-frame clonotypes and omits some of them. The repertoire holds fewer than 65,000 clones, with about 94% as singletons. Per germline, CDR1 PRHDT and CDR2 FYEKMQ (reference sequence). V was clipped by 0 bases and J by 8 bases, with 10 bases between them. CDR3 length: 14 residues. This specimen belongs to a study of OX40 agonist ivuxolimab in advanced cancers. Study-level findings and limits: Partial responders dosed at 0.1-3.0 mg/kg displayed clonal expansion ranking among the lowest.

The TCR originated in an adult with an advanced solid tumor such as melanoma, head and neck, liver or kidney cancer. The chain is built from TRBV13 and TRBJ1-4; D is ambiguous. This sample comprised CD4+ or CD8+ T cells sorted from blood, obtained in a trial of the OX40 agonist ivuxolimab. The CDR3 is CASSLGAGGEKLFF. CDR3 nucleotides: TGTGCCAGCAGCTTAGGGGCAGGTGGGGAAAAACTGTTTTTT.